This TCR beta chain was captured in a study of T cell repertoires in cytomegalovirus infection. This clonotype was seen many times. TCRdb processed the reads anew with MiXCR; each CDR3 protein has one entry. The sample has some 440,000 distinct CDR3 sequences, approximately 31% seen once. The germline V gene encodes CDR1 SGHTA and CDR2 FQGNSA. The CDR3 covers 15 residues. V lost 1 base and J lost 9; bases outside the gene matches: 5. This clonotype originated in a human donor in good health (CMV status not recorded). Some clones in this sample may be carry-over from other donors' samples. The source material was PBMCs. The genes are TRBV7-2 and TRBJ2-5, with 13 nucleotides matching TRBD2. CDR3 amino acids: CASSLETSGGEAQYF. The CDR3 DNA is TGTGCCAGCAGCTTAGAAACTAGCGGGGGGGAGGCCCAGTACTTC.